This T cell receptor beta chain was found in a study of control samples from healthy donors and cancer patients. Method: immunoSEQ multiplex PCR; TCRdb's copy keeps in-frame clones and lacks some. The sample has roughly 100,000 clones; around 90% are singletons. CDR1 and CDR2 (germline): SGHVS, FQNEAQ. V lost 2 bases to trimming and J lost 5 bases, with 9 bases between them. This CDR3 contains 13 residues. The clonotype was recovered from a woman aged 18-35 years in good health. The chain is built from TRBV7-8 and TRBJ1-1, with unresolved D. Sequencing input: blood. For the CDR3, the DNA is TGTGCCAGCAGCTTACGGCTAGGGACTGAAGCTTTCTTT. Translated: CASSLRLGTEAFF.